This record concerns one T cell receptor beta chain sequence. The antigen is not known. This sample was taken from a study of cytomegalovirus exposure and HLA in healthy donors. Study-wide findings and caveats: After further analysis at a later stage, 16,951 TCR beta sequences were associated with HLA alleles at 0.05 false discovery rate.

There are 12 residues in the CDR3. Germline V gives CDR1 SNHLY, CDR2 FYNNEI. Trimming took 3 bases from V and 6 from J, leaving 6 bases between them. PCR involved 60 Vbeta and 13 Jbeta primers. The protocol was immunoSEQ multiplex PCR, while the TCRdb copy is restricted to in-frame clones and leaves out a portion. This table has around 38,000 clones, roughly 67% appearing once. The clonotype comes from a man aged 50 to 59 in good health and CMV-seropositive. V gene TRBV2 combines with J gene TRBJ2-1; D gene unclear. The sequenced sample was PBMCs. The CDR3 coding sequence is TGTGCCAGCAGTGATTATAGCAATGAGCAGTTCTTC. Amino acids: CASSDYSNEQFF.